This note documents a single T cell receptor (beta chain) sequence. These data belong to a study of blood T cell repertoires in COVID-19. Study at large: From the United States, Italy and Spain came samples of acute and convalescent COVID-19. Sample material is recorded as cDNA or gDNA derived from T cells, B-cell-depleted T cells, or PBMCs.

V gave up 2 bases and J gave up 0 bases; unmatched junction bases: 8. CDR1 and CDR2 (germline): LGHNA, YNFKEQ. This CDR3 comprises 19 residues. As processed by the authors: Amplification of reference gene primers provided the estimated nucleated cell counts. Assay: immunoSEQ multiplex PCR; the TCRdb copy retains only in-frame clones and omits some. From that table come the V and J calls and clone size; the DNA was used to work out D and trimming. The data show 65,000 to 80,000 clones, around nine tenths seen once. The clonotype originates from a man between 65 and 85 years old with active or convalescent COVID-19. What was sequenced was peripheral blood. This sequence joins TRBV4-2 and TRBJ2-1; 12 nucleotides align to TRBD2. This chain's CDR3 is CASSQLGTSGLSSYNEQFF. The CDR3 bases are TGTGCCAGCAGCCAACTAGGGACTAGCGGGTTGAGCTCCTACAATGAGCAGTTCTTC.